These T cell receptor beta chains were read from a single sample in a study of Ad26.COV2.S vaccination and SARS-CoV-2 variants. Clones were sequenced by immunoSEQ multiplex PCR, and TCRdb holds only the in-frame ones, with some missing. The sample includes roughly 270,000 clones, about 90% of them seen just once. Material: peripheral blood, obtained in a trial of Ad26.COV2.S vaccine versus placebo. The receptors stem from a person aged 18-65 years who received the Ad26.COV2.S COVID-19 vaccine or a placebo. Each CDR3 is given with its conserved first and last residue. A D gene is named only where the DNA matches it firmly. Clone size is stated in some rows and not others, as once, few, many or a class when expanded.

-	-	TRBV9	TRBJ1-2	TGTGCCAGCAGCGATGCTTTTGGCAGGAGCTATGGCTACACCTTC	CASSDAFGRSYGYTF
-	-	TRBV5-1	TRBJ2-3	TGCGCCAGCAGCTTGGTACCGGATACAGATACGCAGTATTTT	CASSLVPDTDTQYF
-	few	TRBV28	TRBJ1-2	TGTGCCAGCAGTTTAAGGGGCGGAACTAACTATGGCTACACCTTC	CASSLRGGTNYGYTF
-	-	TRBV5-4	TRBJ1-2	TGTGCCAGCAGCTTGGACAGTTCCTATGGCTACACCTTC	CASSLDSSYGYTF
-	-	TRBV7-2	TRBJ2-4	TGTGCCAGCAGCTCGAGCGGTTCGGCCAAAAACATTCAGTACTTC	CASSSSGSAKNIQYF
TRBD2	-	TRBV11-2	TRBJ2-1	TGTGCCAGCAGCTTAGATGGTAGCGGGAGGGCCTTATACTTATACAATGAGCAGTTCTTC	CASSLDGSGRALYLYNEQFF
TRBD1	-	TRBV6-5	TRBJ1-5	TGTGCCCATCAGGGGGTGAATTGGAATCAGCCCCAGCATTTT	CAHQGVNWNQPQHF
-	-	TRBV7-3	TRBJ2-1	TGTGCCAGCAGCTTAACTGCGGGAACCCACAATGAGCAGTTCTTC	CASSLTAGTHNEQFF
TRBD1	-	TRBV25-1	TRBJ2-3	TGTGCCAGCAGCCGGGGTAGGAGACAGGGGACGGAAGATACGCAGTATTTT	CASSRGRRQGTEDTQYF
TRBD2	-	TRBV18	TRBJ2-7	TGTGCCAGCGCACGTAGGGGAGGGATCTACGAGCAGTACTTC	CASARRGGIYEQYF
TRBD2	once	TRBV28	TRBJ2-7	TGTGCCAGCAGTTCCTTAGCGGGAGCGCCTTACGAGCAGTACTTC	CASSSLAGAPYEQYF
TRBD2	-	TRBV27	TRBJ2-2	TGTGCCAGCAGTCAGACCCCCCTAGCGGGGGGTGGTACCGGGGAGCTGTTTTTT	CASSQTPLAGGGTGELFF
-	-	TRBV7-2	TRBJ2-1	TGTGCCAGCAGCACACGGGGGCAGGGGTCCTACAATGAGCAGTTCTTC	CASSTRGQGSYNEQFF
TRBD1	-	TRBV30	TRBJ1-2	TGTGCCTGGAATACCGGACAGGGCGGGGGCTACACCTTC	CAWNTGQGGGYTF
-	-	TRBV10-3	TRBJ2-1	TGTGCCATCAGTGAGTCGGAGGGCCCTTGGGGGAATCAGCAGTTCTTC	CAISESEGPWGNQQFF
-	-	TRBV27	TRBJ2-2	TGTGCCAGCAGTTTATACCCGGGGAACACCGGGGAGCTGTTTTTT	CASSLYPGNTGELFF
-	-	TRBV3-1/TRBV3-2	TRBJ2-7	TGTGCCAGCAGCCACCCCGATAGAGGGTACTACGAGCAGTACTTC	CASSHPDRGYYEQYF
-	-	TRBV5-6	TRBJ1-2	TGTGCCAGCAGCTTGTCGGTCCGGTGGGACCGAAACAACTCTTATGGCTACACCTTC	CASSLSVRWDRNNSYGYTF
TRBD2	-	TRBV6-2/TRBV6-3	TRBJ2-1	TGTGCCAGCAGCGGAGGGCTAGCGGATTACAATGAGCAGTTCTTC	CASSGGLADYNEQFF
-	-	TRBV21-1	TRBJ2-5	TGTGCCAGCAGCAACGGTAGCGGGAGGGTGGGGAACCAAGAGACCCAGTACTTC	CASSNGSGRVGNQETQYF
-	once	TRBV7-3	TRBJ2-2	TGTGCCAGCAGCTTCATGACGGACGGGGAGCTGTTTTTT	CASSFMTDGELFF
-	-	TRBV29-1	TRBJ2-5	TGCAGCGTTCAGGCGGGGTACCGAGAGACCCAGTACTTC	CSVQAGYRETQYF
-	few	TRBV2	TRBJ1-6	TGTGCCAGCATGGGAACCAGGAGCTCCTATAATTCACCCCTCCACTTT	CASMGTRSSYNSPLHF
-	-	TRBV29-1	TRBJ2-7	TGCAGCGTGGGGGACTTATACGAGCAGTACTTC	CSVGDLYEQYF
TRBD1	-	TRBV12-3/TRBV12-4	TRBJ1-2	TGTGCCAGCAGTTCCGGGACAGGTGGCTACACCTTC	CASSSGTGGYTF
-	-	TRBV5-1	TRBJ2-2	TGCGCCAGCAGCTTGGACCCGACCGGGGAGCTGTTTTTT	CASSLDPTGELFF
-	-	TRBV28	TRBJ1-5	TGTGCCAGCAGTTTAAATCAGCCCCAGCATTTT	CASSLNQPQHF
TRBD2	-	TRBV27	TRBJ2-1	TGTGCCAGCAGGGCCCGGAGGGGACTAGCGGGAGGGCCGACCTACAATGAGCAGTTCTTC	CASRARRGLAGGPTYNEQFF
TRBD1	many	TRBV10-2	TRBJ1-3	TGCGCCAGCAGTGACGGGGCAGGGGGCGCGTCTGGAAACACCATATATTTT	CASSDGAGGASGNTIYF
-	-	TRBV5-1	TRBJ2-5	TGCGCCAGCAGCTTATCCACCCAAGAGACCCAGTACTTC	CASSLSTQETQYF